This T cell receptor (beta chain) was found in a study of blood T cell repertoires in COVID-19. Study at large: Acute and convalescent COVID-19 samples came from the United States, Italy and Spain. T cells, B-cell-depleted T cells, or PBMCs provided the cDNA or gDNA that served as material.

Sequencing used immunoSEQ multiplex PCR; TCRdb keeps in-frame clones, though not all of them. This table has about 220,000 clones, about four fifths appearing once. Germline V gives CDR1 SGHDT, CDR2 YYEEEE. The CDR3 length is 15 residues. V shed 4 bases and J 8 bases; nucleotides not matched to a gene: 7. The sequencing sample was made of peripheral blood. This TCR derives from a woman in her seventies with acute or convalescent COVID-19. The chain carries TRBV5-6 and TRBJ2-1, with 12 bases identical to TRBD1. In nucleotides, the CDR3 is TGTGCCAGCAGCCTGCGTGGGACAGGGGGCGATGAGCAGTTCTTC. Protein sequence: CASSLRGTGGDEQFF. Based on the CDR3 plus reference TRBV5-6 and TRBJ2-1, the full variable domain is DAGVTQSPTHLIKTRGQQVTLRCSPKSGHDTVSWYQQALGQGPQFIFQYYEEEERQRGNFPDRFSGHQFPNYSSELNVNALLLGDSALYLCASSLRGTGGDEQFFGPGTRLTVL.